This T cell receptor beta chain was sequenced during a study of PD-1 blockade in mismatch repair-deficient tumors. This CDR3 region has 16 residues. Germline CDR1 MNHEY, CDR2 SVGAGI. Trimming cost V 0 bases and J 3 bases; bases outside gene matches: 5. Only in-frame clones appear in the TCRdb table, and some are missing; sequencing was by immunoSEQ multiplex PCR. The data show about 130,000 clones, with 88% seen just once and about 12% held by the top ten. The receptor was isolated from an adult with mismatch repair-deficient cancer. This material consisted of peripheral blood, taken roughly 67 weeks after starting pembrolizumab. The gene calls are TRBV6-5 and TRBJ2-5, with 9 bases lining up with TRBD1. The CDR3, as DNA: TGTGCCAGCAGTTACTCTTGGACAGGGGTGGAAGAGACCCAGTACTTC. It translates to CASSYSWTGVEETQYF.